These T cell receptor beta chains were read from a single sample in a study of blood T cell repertoires in COVID-19. Assay: immunoSEQ multiplex PCR; the TCRdb copy retains only in-frame clones and omits some. This table holds about 110,000 clones, around 86% found once. Input material: peripheral blood. These receptors all stem from a woman aged 70-85 years with acute or convalescent COVID-19. Each CDR3 is given with its conserved first and last residue. The order of the fields is J gene, clone size, V gene, D gene, CDR3 DNA, CDR3 protein. A D gene is named only where the DNA matches it firmly. A row's size may be missing; if present it is once, few, many or a size class.

J gene: TRBJ2-5; clone size: NA; V gene: TRBV7-9; D gene: TRBD2; CDR3 DNA: TGTGCCAGCAGCTTCGAGGGGCGGGAGGGCGAGACCCAGTACTTC; CDR3 protein: CASSFEGREGETQYF
J gene: TRBJ2-6; clone size: NA; V gene: TRBV4-3; D gene: TRBD1; CDR3 DNA: TGCGCCAGCAGCCCTCTGACAGGGGGCTCTGGGGCCAACGTCCTGACTTTC; CDR3 protein: CASSPLTGGSGANVLTF
J gene: TRBJ2-3; clone size: NA; V gene: TRBV4-3; D gene: TRBD1; CDR3 DNA: TGCGCCAGCAGCCTAAAGGGGCAGGGGGCCACAGATACGCAGTATTTT; CDR3 protein: CASSLKGQGATDTQYF
J gene: TRBJ1-2; clone size: NA; V gene: TRBV10-3; D gene: TRBD1; CDR3 DNA: TGTGCCATCAGACAAGGACAGGGCCCCTATGGCTACACCTTC; CDR3 protein: CAIRQGQGPYGYTF
J gene: TRBJ1-1; clone size: NA; V gene: TRBV28; D gene: NA; CDR3 DNA: TGTGCCAGCAGTCCAGGACAGCCGAACACTGAAGCTTTCTTT; CDR3 protein: CASSPGQPNTEAFF
J gene: TRBJ1-3; clone size: NA; V gene: TRBV28; D gene: NA; CDR3 DNA: TGTGCCAGCAGTTTACCCCACGTGGGGGCTTCGGGAAACACCATATATTTT; CDR3 protein: CASSLPHVGASGNTIYF
J gene: TRBJ1-1; clone size: NA; V gene: TRBV3-1/TRBV3-2; D gene: NA; CDR3 DNA: TGTGCCAGCAGTCTAATGAACACTGAAGCTTTCTTT; CDR3 protein: CASSLMNTEAFF
J gene: TRBJ2-1; clone size: NA; V gene: TRBV27; D gene: TRBD1; CDR3 DNA: TGTGCCAGCAGTTCTGACAGGGGGCCCTACAATGAGCAGTTCTTC; CDR3 protein: CASSSDRGPYNEQFF
J gene: TRBJ2-1; clone size: NA; V gene: TRBV5-5; D gene: TRBD2; CDR3 DNA: TGTGCCAGCAGCTTTACTAGCGGGACGTACAATGAGCAGTTCTTC; CDR3 protein: CASSFTSGTYNEQFF
J gene: TRBJ2-5; clone size: NA; V gene: TRBV14; D gene: NA; CDR3 DNA: TGTGCCAGCAGCCAAGATGGGGGGGGGCGGAAGACCCAGTACTTC; CDR3 protein: CASSQDGGGRKTQYF
J gene: TRBJ2-5; clone size: few; V gene: TRBV7-2; D gene: TRBD2; CDR3 DNA: TGTGCCAGCAGCCGGCGGGCTAGCGGGGCAGAGACCCAGTACTTC; CDR3 protein: CASSRRASGAETQYF
J gene: TRBJ2-4; clone size: NA; V gene: TRBV4-2; D gene: TRBD2; CDR3 DNA: TGTGCCAGCAGCCAAGAATGGGCTAGCGGGATTGACATTCAGTACTTC; CDR3 protein: CASSQEWASGIDIQYF